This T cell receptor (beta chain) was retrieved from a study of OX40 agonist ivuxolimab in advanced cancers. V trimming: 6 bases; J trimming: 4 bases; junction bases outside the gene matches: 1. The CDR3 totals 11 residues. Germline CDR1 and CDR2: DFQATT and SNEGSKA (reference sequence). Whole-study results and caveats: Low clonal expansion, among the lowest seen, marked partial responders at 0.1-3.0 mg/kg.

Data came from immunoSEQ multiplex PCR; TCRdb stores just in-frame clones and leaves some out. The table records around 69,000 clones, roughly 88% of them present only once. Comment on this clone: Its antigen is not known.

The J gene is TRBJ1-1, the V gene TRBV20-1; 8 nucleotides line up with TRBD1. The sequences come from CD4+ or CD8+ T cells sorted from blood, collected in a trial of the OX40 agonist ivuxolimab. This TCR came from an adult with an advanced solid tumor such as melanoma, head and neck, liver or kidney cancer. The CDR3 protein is CSADRGTEAFF. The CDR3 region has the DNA TGCAGTGCCGACAGGGGCACTGAAGCTTTCTTT.